Shown below are 28 T cell receptor beta chains from a single sample sequenced in a study of T cell responses to AZD1222 COVID-19 vaccine. Sequencing used immunoSEQ multiplex PCR; TCRdb keeps in-frame clones, though not all of them. Of 150,000 to 200,000 clones in the sample, around 94% were seen once. The sequences come from peripheral blood, collected on day 0 of AZD1222 vaccination. The receptor set was obtained from an adult in good health.

The genes are TRBV12-3 or TRBV12-4 and TRBJ1-2; D not resolved. CDR3 length: 11 residues. V was cut by 3 bases and J by 7 bases, with 6 bases left in between. DNA of the CDR3: TGTGCCAGCAGTTTGGCGGGTGGCTACACCTTC. It specifies CASSLAGGYTF.

The chain combines TRBV27 with TRBJ1-5, with 8 bases matching TRBD1. The germline V gene encodes CDR1 MNHEY and CDR2 SMNVEV (reference sequence). The length of the CDR3 is 15 residues. The junction had 6 bases not matched to a gene; V was cut back by 4 bases and J by 4 bases. In DNA, the CDR3 is TGTGCCAGCAGTTCAGGGGGCGGGCGTAATCAGCCCCAGCATTTT. Translation: CASSSGGGRNQPQHF.

This clone was detected once. The V gene is TRBV5-4, the J gene TRBJ2-7; D is possibly TRBD2 (6 bases). Per germline, CDR1 SGHNT and CDR2 YYREEE (reference sequence). V was trimmed by 3 bases and J by 6 bases, leaving 13 bases between them. There are 13 residues in the CDR3. The chain's CDR3 is CASSWDFEREQYF. The CDR3 bases are TGTGCCAGCAGCTGGGACTTTGAGCGCGAGCAGTACTTC.

V is TRBV6-5 and J is TRBJ2-7; D is perhaps TRBD1 (6 bases). The CDR3 is 13 amino acids. Trimming took off 6 bases at V and 6 bases at J, with 15 bases between the two ends. Germline CDR1 and CDR2: MNHEY and SVGAGI. CDR3 residues: CASRTPTGTEQYF. CDR3 coding DNA: TGTGCCAGCAGGACACCTACAGGGACCGAGCAGTACTTC.

The chain couples TRBV18 to TRBJ1-3; D is ambiguous. Germline CDR1 and CDR2: KGHSH and LQKENI. Trimming removed 3 bases from V and 7 bases from J, with 16 bases in between. The CDR3 loop spans 15 amino acids. The CDR3 coding sequence is TGTGCCAGCTCACCGTCGGCCATACCGAAGAACACCATATATTTT. Amino acids: CASSPSAIPKNTIYF.

The V call is TRBV28, the J call TRBJ2-7; 10 bases agree with TRBD2. CDR1 and CDR2 (germline): MDHEN, SYDVKM. J lost 4 bases, V lost 4 bases, and 7 bases had no gene match. This CDR3 comprises 15 residues. The chain's CDR3 is CASSSSGLARYEQYF. Written as DNA, the CDR3 is TGTGCCAGCAGTTCCTCGGGACTAGCGAGATACGAGCAGTACTTC. Using reference TRBV28 and TRBJ2-7 for the parts outside the CDR3, the full variable domain is DVKVTQSSRYLVKRTGEKVFLECVQDMDHENMFWYRQDPGLGLRLIYFSYDVKMKEKGDIPEGYSVSREKKERFSLILESASTNQTSMYLCASSSSGLARYEQYFGPGTRLTVT.

The chain recombines TRBV27 with TRBJ1-1; D not resolved. This CDR3 spans 15 amino acids. CDR1 MNHEY and CDR2 SMNVEV come from the germline V gene (reference sequence). V lost 0 bases and J lost 4, with 12 bases in between. The CDR3 loop is CASSLSSGWGTEAFF. In DNA, the CDR3 is TGTGCCAGCAGTTTATCTTCCGGGTGGGGCACTGAAGCTTTCTTT.

The chain combines TRBV9 with TRBJ2-7; the D gene is possibly TRBD2 (5 bases). The V and J ends lost 2 bases and 1 base respectively, with 13 bases between them. This CDR3 is 15 amino acids long. Germline lookup yields CDR1 SGDLS and CDR2 YYNGEE. The CDR3 here is CASSVAAGLSYEQYF. The CDR3 DNA follows: TGTGCCAGCAGCGTCGCGGCGGGTTTATCCTACGAGCAGTACTTC.

J is TRBJ2-5 and V is TRBV9; TRBD2 is a possible D gene (6 bases). CDR1 is SGDLS, CDR2 YYNGEE, per germline. CDR3 length equals 15 residues. V lost 4 bases to trimming and J lost 0 bases, with 13 bases between them. CDR3 coding DNA: TGTGCCAGCAGCTCTCGTCCGGGAGACCAAGAGACCCAGTACTTC. This sequence encodes CASSSRPGDQETQYF. Complete variable domain (other parts from reference TRBV9 and TRBJ2-5): DSGVTQTPKHLITATGQRVTLRCSPRSGDLSVYWYQQSLDQGLQFLIQYYNGEERAKGNILERFSAQQFPDLHSELNLSSLELGDSALYFCASSSRPGDQETQYFGPGTRLLVL.

The chain combines TRBV14 with TRBJ1-2; D might be TRBD1 (5 bases). This CDR3 contains 15 residues. Trimming cost V 2 bases and J 4 bases, with 14 bases left between them. The germline CDR1 and CDR2 sequences are SGHDN and FVKESK. CDR3 protein: CASSQPTEGLYGYTF. CDR3 in DNA: TGTGCCAGCAGCCAACCCACGGAGGGACTCTATGGCTACACCTTC. Supplemented by reference TRBV14 and TRBJ1-2, the full variable domain reads EAGVTQFPSHSVIEKGQTVTLRCDPISGHDNLYWYRRVMGKEIKFLLHFVKESKQDESGMPNNRFLAERTGGTYSTLKVQPAELEDSGVYFCASSQPTEGLYGYTFGSGTRLTVV.

The chain recombines TRBV7-2 with TRBJ1-4; D gene uncertain. V was clipped by 6 bases and J by 8 bases, with 13 bases between them. The CDR3 has 13 amino acids. The germline CDR1 and CDR2 sequences are SGHTA and FQGNSA. The DNA for the CDR3 is TGTGCCAGCAGGACTGAACCAGGCGAAAAACTGTTTTTT. Translating gives CASRTEPGEKLFF.

This sequence joins TRBV7-2 and TRBJ1-2; no clear D gene. CDR3 size: 14 residues. Trimming left V 1 base short and J 9 bases short, with 15 bases between. Germline V gives CDR1 SGHTA, CDR2 FQGNSA. In nucleotides, the CDR3 is TGTGCCAGCAGCTTAGAAGCCGCCCTTTACAGCTACACCTTC. Translated, it gives CASSLEAALYSYTF.

The chain joins TRBV5-1 to TRBJ1-1; 8 bases fit TRBD1. CDR3 size: 14 residues. Germline lookup yields CDR1 SGHRS and CDR2 YFSETQ. J lost 5 bases, V lost 3 bases, and 6 bases had no gene match. The CDR3 protein is CASSSGQGWTEAFF. The DNA of the CDR3 is TGCGCCAGCAGCTCCGGACAGGGTTGGACTGAAGCTTTCTTT.

This chain uses TRBV2 with TRBJ1-2; possible D gene TRBD1, 6 bases. From germline, CDR1 is SNHLY and CDR2 FYNNEI. V was trimmed by 1 base and J by 5 bases, leaving 14 bases between them. The CDR3 runs 15 residues. In nucleotides, the CDR3 is TGTGCCAGCAGTGAAGGGACAGCGGGACTATATGGCTACACCTTC. Translated, it gives CASSEGTAGLYGYTF.

V usage is TRBV28 and J usage is TRBJ1-2; 7 nucleotides agree with TRBD1. This CDR3 has 13 residues. V shed 5 bases and J 8 bases; nucleotides not matched to a gene: 8. Germline CDR1 reads MDHEN; CDR2 reads SYDVKM. CDR3 in amino acids: CASSEQQGSGYTF. The CDR3 DNA follows: TGTGCCAGCAGTGAACAACAGGGGAGCGGCTACACCTTC.

This chain links TRBV3-1 (or the pseudogene TRBV3-2) with TRBJ2-1; 7 bases fit TRBD2. The junction had 4 bases not matched to a gene; V was cut back by 3 bases and J by 5 bases. Germline CDR1 reads LGHDT; CDR2 reads YNNKEL (reference sequence). The CDR3 loop spans 14 amino acids. The CDR3 DNA is TGTGCCAGCAGCCAGACTAGCCGAGACAATGAGCAGTTCTTC. It is translated as CASSQTSRDNEQFF.

The chain couples TRBV6-5 to TRBJ2-2; D possibly uses TRBD1 or TRBD2 (5 bases each). This CDR3 is 14 amino acids long. The V gene's germline CDR1 is MNHEY and CDR2 SVGAGI. V lost 6 bases to trimming and J lost 4 bases, with 12 bases between them. CDR3 DNA: TGTGCCAGCAGGGGACCCCTGAGCACCGGGGAGCTGTTTTTT. It translates to CASRGPLSTGELFF.

The rearrangement uses TRBV28 and TRBJ1-5; the D is unclear. CDR3 size: 14 residues. V was clipped by 3 bases and J by 0 bases, with 6 bases between them. Germline lookup yields CDR1 MDHEN and CDR2 SYDVKM. CDR3 coding DNA: TGTGCCAGCAGTTTGGTGTATAGCAATCAGCCCCAGCATTTT. Amino acids: CASSLVYSNQPQHF.

The V call is TRBV27, the J call TRBJ1-1, with TRBD1 matching over 7 bases. The V segment lost 6 bases and the J segment 1 base; nucleotides outside the gene matches: 8. Germline-derived CDR1 and CDR2 are MNHEY and SMNVEV (reference sequence). The CDR3 extends over 15 amino acids. CDR3 protein: CASSSGQVTNTEAFF. The CDR3 coding sequence is TGTGCCAGCAGCTCTGGACAGGTAACGAACACTGAAGCTTTCTTT.

This clone was counted between two and nine times. The chain is built from TRBV5-1 and TRBJ2-3, with TRBD1 identical over 7 bases. The V gene end was trimmed by 1 base and the J gene end by 6 bases; junction bases not matched to a gene: 5. The CDR3 length is 14 residues. CDR1 is SGHRS and CDR2 is YFSETQ in the germline V gene. The CDR3 protein is CASSLHRGWDTQYF. DNA of the CDR3: TGCGCCAGCAGCTTGCACAGGGGATGGGATACGCAGTATTTT.

The chain combines TRBV28 with TRBJ2-1; D may be TRBD2 (6 bases). Germline CDR1 is MDHEN and CDR2 is SYDVKM. The germline V and J ends were trimmed by 2 bases and 0 bases, with 11 bases remaining between them. The length of the CDR3 is 16 residues. The CDR3 DNA reads as TGTGCCAGCAGTTTAACTAGCCTCGGCTCCTACAATGAGCAGTTCTTC. It yields the protein CASSLTSLGSYNEQFF.

The rearrangement uses TRBV18 and TRBJ1-4; TRBD1 is a possible D gene (5 bases). The germline V gene encodes CDR1 KGHSH and CDR2 LQKENI. Trimming removed 5 bases from V and 8 bases from J, with 12 bases in between. The CDR3 has 13 residues. The CDR3 nucleotides read TGTGCCAGCTCAAAGGGGATAGGAGAAAAACTGTTTTTT. It is translated as CASSKGIGEKLFF.

The chain uses TRBV19 and TRBJ1-5; possibly TRBD1 for D (5 bases). CDR1 is LNHDA, CDR2 SQIVND, per germline (reference sequence). The CDR3 loop spans 13 amino acids. Trimming took 9 bases from V and 6 from J, leaving 15 bases between them. The CDR3 sequence: CASSQGRGQPQHF. In DNA form, the CDR3 reads TGTGCCAGCTCTCAGGGTAGGGGTCAGCCCCAGCATTTT.

This clone showed up just a few times. V and J are TRBV28 and TRBJ2-1, with D possibly matching TRBD2 (8 bases). Trimming took 4 bases from V and 8 from J, leaving 36 bases between them. The V gene's germline CDR1 is MDHEN and CDR2 SYDVKM. The CDR3 runs to 21 residues. The CDR3 spells CASSSGPPGQGEREIKDEQFF. Written as DNA, the CDR3 is TGTGCCAGCAGTTCCGGCCCCCCGGGGCAGGGGGAGCGGGAGATCAAGGATGAGCAGTTCTTC.

The chain uses TRBV27 and TRBJ2-7, with no clear D. V lost 2 bases and J 6 bases, leaving 14 bases between the germline ends. The CDR3 has 14 residues. The germline CDR1 and CDR2 sequences are MNHEY and SMNVEV (reference sequence). CDR3 DNA sequence: TGTGCCAGCAGTTTACTGGCTGGATTGCCCGAGCAGTACTTC. Its protein is CASSLLAGLPEQYF.

V is TRBV2 and J is TRBJ1-4; 9 positions agree with TRBD1. This CDR3 has 15 amino acids. The germline V gene has CDR1 SNHLY and CDR2 FYNNEI. V shed 4 bases and J 6 bases; nucleotides not matched to a gene: 6. The CDR3 is CASSGPDRGDEKLFF. CDR3 DNA: TGTGCCAGCAGTGGACCGGACAGGGGAGATGAAAAACTGTTTTTT.

The V gene is TRBV9, the J gene TRBJ1-3; D ambiguous. CDR3 length: 15 residues. CDR1 SGDLS and CDR2 YYNGEE come from the germline V gene. V was cut by 2 bases and J by 0 bases, with 9 bases left in between. CDR3 nucleotides: TGTGCCAGCAGCGTCGACTCAAGCTCTGGAAACACCATATATTTT. Residues: CASSVDSSSGNTIYF.

The chain carries TRBV5-1 and TRBJ1-1; maybe TRBD1 (5 bases). This CDR3 is built from 15 residues. Germline assignment: CDR1 SGHRS and CDR2 YFSETQ. Trimming took 4 bases from V and 0 from J, leaving 13 bases between them. CDR3 region: CASSRVRQLNTEAFF. CDR3 nucleotide sequence: TGCGCCAGCAGCCGGGTGCGACAGCTGAACACTGAAGCTTTCTTT.